This passage covers 7 T cell receptor beta chains from one sample sequenced in a study of blood T cells in healthy people across ages. A second roughly 6 to 12 cycle PCR used barcoded and J-beta primers. TCRdb reanalysed the 5' RACE reads using MiXCR and keeps one entry per CDR3 protein. Here the sample spans about 780,000 distinct CDR3 sequences, 46% being singletons. What was sequenced was blood. All receptors derive from a man aged 80 or over in good health.

This clonotype was seen repeatedly, ten times or more. V and J are TRBV7-9 and TRBJ2-3; 14 nucleotides match TRBD2. CDR1 and CDR2 from the germline V gene are SEHNR and FQNEAQ (reference sequence). CDR3 size: 16 residues. J was trimmed by 3 bases and V by 5 bases; bases with no gene match: 4. CDR3 in amino acids: CASSRGLAGGTDTQYF. CDR3 sequence (DNA): TGTGCCAGCAGCCGTGGACTAGCGGGAGGAACAGATACGCAGTATTTT.

This clonotype was seen only a few times. This chain uses TRBV6-6 with TRBJ2-3, with a weak D call TRBD2 (5 bases). V was pared by 8 bases and J by 3 bases, with 12 bases between. The V gene's germline CDR1 is MNHNY and CDR2 SVGAGI (reference sequence). The CDR3 consists of 13 residues. The CDR3 DNA reads as TGTGCCAGCTTTCGGGGAGTAACAGATACGCAGTATTTT. Translating gives CASFRGVTDTQYF.

This clonotype has just a few counts. The rearrangement uses TRBV6-5 and TRBJ2-7; D gene ambiguous. CDR1 and CDR2 (germline): MNHEY, SVGAGI. This CDR3 is built from 15 residues. The V end lost 0 bases, the J end lost 2 bases, and 11 bases lay between the germline ends. The chain's CDR3 is CASSYSVTSPYEQYF. The DNA for the CDR3 is TGTGCCAGCAGTTACTCAGTTACTTCTCCCTACGAGCAGTACTTC.

This clonotype has just one count. The chain has TRBV5-1 and TRBJ2-1, with D perhaps TRBD2 (6 bases). There are 15 residues in the CDR3. V lost 4 bases and J 4 bases, leaving 15 bases between the germline ends. The V gene's germline CDR1 is SGHRS and CDR2 YFSETQ. The CDR3 is CASSPEGSRYNEQFF. As DNA, the CDR3 is TGCGCCAGCAGCCCGGAGGGGAGTAGGTACAATGAGCAGTTCTTC.

This rearrangement joins TRBV20-1 to TRBJ2-5; D is uncertain. The CDR3 is 13 residues long. V lost 5 bases and J lost 7, with 17 bases in between. Germline V gives CDR1 DFQATT, CDR2 SNEGSKA (reference sequence). The DNA for the CDR3 is TGCAGTGCTTTGGGTGCCCCTGGTTCGACCCAGTACTTC. It codes for CSALGAPGSTQYF.

In this sample, this clonotype turned up a few times. The chain employs TRBV6-5 and TRBJ2-5, with D unresolved. V lost 8 bases and J 7 bases, leaving 14 bases between the germline ends. The germline CDR1 and CDR2 sequences are MNHEY and SVGAGI. The CDR3 sequence is 12 residues long. The CDR3 loop reads CASGSVRATQYF. In DNA, the CDR3 is TGTGCCAGCGGCTCGGTCCGGGCGACCCAGTACTTC.

This clonotype was counted a few times. V usage is TRBV10-3 and J usage is TRBJ2-5; tentative D call: TRBD1 (5 bases). The CDR3 covers 12 residues. Looked up from germline, CDR1 is ENHRY and CDR2 is SYGVKD. V gave up 4 bases and J gave up 4 bases, with 7 bases separating them. As DNA, the CDR3 is TGTGCCATCAGTGGGCAGGGAGAGACCCAGTACTTC. It specifies CAISGQGETQYF.